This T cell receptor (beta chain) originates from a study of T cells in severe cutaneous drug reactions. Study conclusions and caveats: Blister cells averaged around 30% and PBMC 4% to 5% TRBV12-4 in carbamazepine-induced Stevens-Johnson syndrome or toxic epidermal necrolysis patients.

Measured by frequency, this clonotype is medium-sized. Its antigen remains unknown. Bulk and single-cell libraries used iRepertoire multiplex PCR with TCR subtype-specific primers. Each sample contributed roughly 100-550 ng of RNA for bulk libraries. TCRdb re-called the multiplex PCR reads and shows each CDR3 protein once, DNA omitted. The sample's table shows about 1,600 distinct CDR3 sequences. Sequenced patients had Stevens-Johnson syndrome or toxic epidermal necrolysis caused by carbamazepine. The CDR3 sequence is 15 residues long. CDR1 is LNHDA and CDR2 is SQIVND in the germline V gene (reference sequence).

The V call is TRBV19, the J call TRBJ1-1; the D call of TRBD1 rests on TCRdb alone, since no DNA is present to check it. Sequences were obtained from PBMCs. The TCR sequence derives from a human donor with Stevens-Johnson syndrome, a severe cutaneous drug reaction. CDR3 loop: CASSVGTVLNTEAFF.